This record looks at one T cell receptor (beta chain) sequence and its context. This entry belongs to a study of blood T cell repertoires in COVID-19. Turning to the study itself: Sites in the United States, Italy and Spain provided acute and convalescent COVID-19 samples. The analysed material was cDNA or gDNA that came from T cells, B-cell-depleted T cells, or PBMCs.

Germline CDR1 and CDR2: SGHVS and FNYEAQ. J lost 5 bases, V lost 5 bases, and 11 bases had no gene match. CDR3 length: 16 amino acids. Authors' data handling: Reference gene primer amplification gave nucleated cell count estimates. Clones were read by immunoSEQ multiplex PCR, and TCRdb kept only the in-frame ones, dropping some. The V and J calls and clone size come from that table; D and trimming were worked out from the DNA. The sample gives tens of thousands of clones, about four fifths of which show up once; roughly 7% is in the top ten. The chain carries TRBV7-6 and TRBJ2-2; TRBD1 aligns across 7 bases. Sequencing input: peripheral blood. This sequence originates from a man between 35 and 55 years old with acute or convalescent COVID-19. CDR3 in DNA: TGTGCCAGCAGCGTTGAAGCCGGGACAGCTACCGGGGAGCTGTTTTTT. Amino acids: CASSVEAGTATGELFF.